A selection of T cell receptor beta chains follows, all from one sample in a study of identifying expanded T cells in peripheral blood. Libraries were prepared by immunoSEQ multiplex PCR; TCRdb keeps only in-frame clonotypes and omits some of them. This table holds about 120,000 clones, around 84% found once. Sequencing was performed on blood. The receptors shown here come from a person between 18 and 75 years old in good health. Both conserved end residues are part of each CDR3. Clone size is not always given. Where it is, it says once, few, many or a class for expanded clones.

len: 12; v_gene: TRBV7-9; abundance: .; CDR3aa: CASSVGGSPLHF
len: 16; v_gene: TRBV7-2; abundance: .; CDR3aa: CASSSRGRAGNEKLFF
len: 18; v_gene: TRBV5-1; abundance: .; CDR3aa: CASTLLSLGHPSNQPQHF
len: 12; v_gene: TRBV7-9; abundance: .; CDR3aa: CASSLSPFEQYF
len: 14; v_gene: TRBV7-2; abundance: .; CDR3aa: CASSATGVRETQYF
len: 15; v_gene: TRBV5-6; abundance: .; CDR3aa: CASSRIDRRDYGYTF
len: 15; v_gene: TRBV9; abundance: .; CDR3aa: CASSVGGQSGAEAFF
len: 13; v_gene: TRBV30; abundance: .; CDR3aa: CAWSAGGANVLTF
len: 14; v_gene: TRBV4-1; abundance: .; CDR3aa: CVSSSWVESYGYTF
len: 15; v_gene: TRBV7-9; abundance: .; CDR3aa: CASSSNRGKNQPQHF
len: 15; v_gene: TRBV7-8; abundance: .; CDR3aa: CASSPNEVTLRGYTF
len: 11; v_gene: TRBV2; abundance: .; CDR3aa: CASSVAEKLFF
len: 12; v_gene: TRBV28; abundance: .; CDR3aa: CASSSTTPKAFF
len: 16; v_gene: TRBV30; abundance: .; CDR3aa: CAWSRQGRGRNTEAFF
len: 15; v_gene: TRBV7-9; abundance: .; CDR3aa: CASSKGSGFSYEQYF
len: 17; v_gene: TRBV19; abundance: .; CDR3aa: CASSNLFDREKSYGYTF
len: 14; v_gene: TRBV19; abundance: .; CDR3aa: CAGRLAASTGELFF
len: 11; v_gene: TRBV7-9; abundance: .; CDR3aa: CASEVNTEAFF
len: 15; v_gene: TRBV27; abundance: .; CDR3aa: CASSFRVGPSYEQYF
len: 14; v_gene: TRBV4-3; abundance: .; CDR3aa: CASSQGQWASEAFF
len: 15; v_gene: TRBV6-5; abundance: .; CDR3aa: CASSYSPQGNTEAFF
len: 15; v_gene: TRBV6-5; abundance: few; CDR3aa: CASRQEGRMNTEAFF
len: 15; v_gene: TRBV19; abundance: .; CDR3aa: CASRVRQSGANVLTF
len: 11; v_gene: TRBV20-1; abundance: .; CDR3aa: CSGGSETEAFF
len: 13; v_gene: TRBV7-2; abundance: once; CDR3aa: CASSPGAVGTQYF
len: 16; v_gene: TRBV19; abundance: .; CDR3aa: CASSIGGAGDADTQYF
len: 15; v_gene: TRBV9; abundance: .; CDR3aa: CASSGRRGGADTQYF
len: 14; v_gene: TRBV11-2; abundance: .; CDR3aa: CASSFLQGNNEQFF
len: 11; v_gene: TRBV30; abundance: .; CDR3aa: CAWIIGDRWFF
len: 14; v_gene: TRBV5-1; abundance: .; CDR3aa: CASTFRGGAETQYF
len: 14; v_gene: TRBV6-6; abundance: .; CDR3aa: CASRDSSGANVLTF
len: 20; v_gene: TRBV19; abundance: .; CDR3aa: CASSIAGPGQRSDRNSPLHF
len: 13; v_gene: TRBV19; abundance: .; CDR3aa: CASSSGTAYGYTF
len: 15; v_gene: TRBV18; abundance: .; CDR3aa: CASSPASSRAGELFF
len: 15; v_gene: TRBV9; abundance: .; CDR3aa: CASSPEQFSGNTIYF
len: 15; v_gene: TRBV6-1; abundance: .; CDR3aa: CASSEERGALSEQFF
len: 15; v_gene: TRBV7-2; abundance: few; CDR3aa: CASSFKRGYSYEQYF
len: 11; v_gene: TRBV5-6; abundance: .; CDR3aa: CASSLANEQFF
len: 15; v_gene: TRBV4-1; abundance: once; CDR3aa: CASSPRVDPGGELFF
len: 14; v_gene: TRBV5-4; abundance: once; CDR3aa: CASSSLGGTGELFF
len: 16; v_gene: TRBV15; abundance: .; CDR3aa: CATSLLPAGNTDTQYF
len: 13; v_gene: TRBV5-1; abundance: .; CDR3aa: CASSLQGANEQFF
len: 13; v_gene: TRBV18; abundance: .; CDR3aa: CASSPGSGETQYF
len: 17; v_gene: TRBV13; abundance: .; CDR3aa: CASSSGVAGGTTDTQYF
len: 15; v_gene: TRBV15; abundance: .; CDR3aa: CATSRASGGGNEQFF
len: 15; v_gene: TRBV14; abundance: .; CDR3aa: CASSQGKVSGNTIYF
len: 14; v_gene: TRBV10-3; abundance: .; CDR3aa: CAICQGGGNQPQHF
len: 15; v_gene: TRBV9; abundance: .; CDR3aa: CASSVNPMGNTEAFF
len: 12; v_gene: TRBV19; abundance: .; CDR3aa: CASSSRVGKLFF
len: 15; v_gene: TRBV9; abundance: .; CDR3aa: CASTRGTVTNYGYTF
len: 12; v_gene: TRBV7-8; abundance: once; CDR3aa: CASSFGSQPQHF
len: 13; v_gene: TRBV6-1; abundance: .; CDR3aa: CATPLYAGGELFF
len: 13; v_gene: TRBV13; abundance: .; CDR3aa: CASSLGRTGEQYF
len: 15; v_gene: TRBV6-1; abundance: .; CDR3aa: CASSELQGASGELFF
len: 15; v_gene: TRBV15; abundance: few; CDR3aa: CATSREQGVWETQYF
len: 14; v_gene: TRBV2; abundance: .; CDR3aa: CASSEAGGTGGYTF